One sample yielded the 30 T cell receptor beta chains listed below, sequenced in a study of blood T cells in healthy people across ages. For the second PCR, which ran for about 7 to 12 cycles, a sample-barcoded 5' primer and a J-beta primer mix were used. TCRdb called the 5' RACE reads again in MiXCR, with one record for every CDR3 protein. The sample gives about 1,500,000 distinct CDR3 sequences, 35% to 45% of which show up once; 7.9% is in the top ten. The sequenced sample was blood. Receptor source: a woman between 18 and 29 years old in good health.

This sequence joins TRBV7-2 and TRBJ2-7; 9 positions match TRBD2. This CDR3 spans 16 amino acids. V lost 1 base and J lost 7; bases outside the gene matches: 11. Germline assignment: CDR1 SGHTA and CDR2 FQGNSA. The CDR3 loop is CASSLGATSGPNEQYF. As DNA, the CDR3 is TGTGCCAGCAGCTTAGGCGCAACTAGCGGGCCCAATGAGCAGTACTTC. Filled out from reference TRBV7-2 and TRBJ2-7, the complete variable domain reads GAGVSQSPSNKVTEKGKDVELRCDPISGHTALYWYRQSLGQGLEFLIYFQGNSAPDKSGLPSDRFSAERTGGSVSTLTIQRTQQEDSAVYLCASSLGATSGPNEQYFGPGTRLTVT.

The rearrangement links TRBV7-8 to TRBJ2-1, with D tentatively TRBD1 (6 bases). Germline CDR1 reads SGHVS; CDR2 reads FQNEAQ. This CDR3 has 13 amino acids. Trimming stripped 5 bases from V and 6 bases from J, with 11 bases between. The CDR3 coding sequence is TGTGCCAGCAGCCCCGACAGGACCAATGAGCAGTTCTTC. Protein: CASSPDRTNEQFF. Drawing the rest from reference TRBV7-8 and TRBJ2-1, the complete variable domain is GAGVSQSPRYKVAKRGQDVALRCDPISGHVSLFWYQQALGQGPEFLTYFQNEAQLDKSGLPSDRFFAERPEGSVSTLKIQRTQQEDSAVYLCASSPDRTNEQFFGPGTRLTVL.

J is TRBJ2-7 and V is TRBV6-5, with unresolved D. Trimming took 6 bases from V and 3 from J, leaving 12 bases between them. The CDR3 totals 13 residues. The germline gives CDR1 MNHEY, CDR2 SVGAGI. DNA for the CDR3: TGTGCCAGCAGCGGTCTGGGAAACTACGAGCAGTACTTC. The encoded protein is CASSGLGNYEQYF.

The rearrangement uses TRBV29-1 and TRBJ1-1; the match to TRBD1 covers 7 bases. The CDR3 is 12 amino acids. The V and J ends lost 8 bases and 2 bases, in that order; junction bases with no gene match: 5. Per germline, CDR1 SQVTM and CDR2 ANQGSEA. CDR3 region: CSYGQANTEAFF. DNA for the CDR3: TGCAGCTACGGACAGGCTAACACTGAAGCTTTCTTT.

The chain joins TRBV2 to TRBJ2-3; D is ambiguous. V was trimmed by 1 base and J by 5 bases, leaving 13 bases between them. CDR3 size: 15 residues. Germline CDR1 SNHLY, CDR2 FYNNEI. CDR3 DNA sequence: TGTGCCAGCAGTGAAGAGGCCAGGATGGGAGATACGCAGTATTTT. It is translated as CASSEEARMGDTQYF.

This clonotype came up a few times. The chain is built from TRBV7-6 and TRBJ1-2; TRBD1 is a possible D gene (6 bases). With 1 base removed from V and 8 bases from J, the gap between germline ends came to 23 bases. Looked up from germline, CDR1 is SGHVS and CDR2 is FNYEAQ. The CDR3 is 17 amino acids. As DNA, the CDR3 is TGTGCCAGCAGCTTAGTTCCCGAGCCGGGGGGCGCTTCGGGCTACACCTTC. Amino acids: CASSLVPEPGGASGYTF.

This clonotype has just a few counts. The chain recombines TRBV9 with TRBJ1-4, with D perhaps TRBD1 (5 bases). Germline CDR1 is SGDLS and CDR2 is YYNGEE. V shed 2 bases and J shed 6 bases, with 14 bases lying between them. The CDR3 contains 15 residues. The chain's CDR3 is CASSVGGVRHEKLFF. DNA for the CDR3: TGTGCCAGCAGCGTGGGGGGGGTTCGCCATGAAAAACTGTTTTTT.

The rearrangement uses TRBV4-2 and TRBJ2-1; 10 nucleotides agree with TRBD2. From germline, CDR1 is LGHNA and CDR2 YNFKEQ. Trimming at V came to 4 bases and at J to 7 bases, leaving 10 bases not matched to a gene. The CDR3 is 16 residues long. The CDR3 nucleotides read TGTGCCAGCAGCCCGGGAGCGGGGGGGCCGTGGAATGAGCAGTTCTTC. Translating gives CASSPGAGGPWNEQFF.

The V gene is TRBV5-1, the J gene TRBJ1-1, with TRBD1 as a possible D gene (6 bases). V was trimmed by 3 bases and J by 5 bases, leaving 17 bases between them. CDR1 SGHRS and CDR2 YFSETQ come from the germline V gene. The CDR3 is 15 residues long. The CDR3 is CASSSGHYPGTEAFF. The DNA for the CDR3 is TGCGCCAGCAGCTCGGGACACTACCCGGGGACTGAAGCTTTCTTT.

This clonotype was counted a few times. The chain has TRBV5-1 and TRBJ2-1; 10 bases are a match to TRBD2. This CDR3 has 16 residues. Losses at the gene ends were 4 bases for V and 6 bases for J; bases not matched to a gene: 10. From germline, CDR1 is SGHRS and CDR2 YFSETQ. The CDR3 loop is CASSHPPSGGTNEQFF. The DNA for the CDR3 is TGCGCCAGCAGCCACCCGCCTAGCGGGGGAACCAATGAGCAGTTCTTC.

This chain uses TRBV3-1 with TRBJ2-5, with 10 positions matching TRBD1. Germline CDR1 is LGHDT and CDR2 is YNNKEL (reference sequence). The CDR3 is made up of 15 amino acids. V shed 1 base and J 4 bases; nucleotides not matched to a gene: 3. CDR3 nucleotide sequence: TGTGCCAGCAGCCAAGCCTGGGACAGGGGAGAGACCCAGTACTTC. Its protein product is CASSQAWDRGETQYF.

The rearrangement links TRBV7-7 to TRBJ2-2; no firm D call. V was pared by 3 bases and J by 2 bases, with 10 bases between. This CDR3 contains 15 residues. Germline CDR1 reads SSHAT; CDR2 reads FNYEAQ (reference sequence). In DNA form, the CDR3 reads TGTGCCAGCAGCTTGAATCCGGTAAACACCGGGGAGCTGTTTTTT. It specifies CASSLNPVNTGELFF.

This clonotype was found many times. The gene calls are TRBV7-3 and TRBJ2-1; 15 nucleotides align to TRBD2. This CDR3 is 15 amino acids long. Germline V CDR1 and CDR2: SGHTA, FQGTGA. J lost 5 bases, V lost 8 bases, and 4 bases had no gene match. The CDR3 sequence: CASRRTSGGDNEQFF. The CDR3 DNA follows: TGTGCCAGCCGAAGGACTAGCGGGGGGGACAATGAGCAGTTCTTC. Complete variable domain (other parts from reference TRBV7-3 and TRBJ2-1): GAGVSQTPSNKVTEKGKYVELRCDPISGHTALYWYRQSLGQGPEFLIYFQGTGAADDSGLPNDRFFAVRPEGSVSTLKIQRTERGDSAVYLCASRRTSGGDNEQFFGPGTRLTVL.

This clonotype was seen more than once but under ten times. The chain couples TRBV29-1 to TRBJ1-2; 10 bases are a match to TRBD1. V lost 0 bases and J lost 4; bases outside the gene matches: 5. The CDR3 has 15 amino acids. The germline V gene encodes CDR1 SQVTM and CDR2 ANQGSEA. Here the CDR3 DNA reads TGCAGCGTTGAAGAGAGGACAGGGGGGAGCTATGGCTACACCTTC. It yields the protein CSVEERTGGSYGYTF.

CDR3 sequence reads: CSARVPGQGAGNEQFF. As DNA, the CDR3 is TGCAGTGCTAGAGTCCCGGGACAGGGGGCGGGAAATGAGCAGTTCTTC. The gene calls are TRBV20-1 and TRBJ2-1, with TRBD1 matching 12 bases. With 1 base clipped from V and 7 bases from J, the junction kept 8 bases outside the gene matches. Germline V gives CDR1 DFQATT, CDR2 SNEGSKA (reference sequence). The CDR3 contains 16 residues.

A remark on this clonotype: The junction departs from germline at one end; a sequencing error may be responsible. The chain joins TRBV20-1 to TRBJ1-1; D uncertain. Germline V lookup: CDR1 DFQATT, CDR2 SNEGSKA (reference sequence). This CDR3 is 13 amino acids long. CDR3 sequence reads: CSAPGERNIEAFF. The CDR3 DNA reads as TGCAGTGCTCCTGGGGAGCGAAACATTGAAGCTTTCTTT.

This clonotype was detected only a few times. The chain couples TRBV6-9 to TRBJ2-7, with D tentatively TRBD1 (7 bases). Germline V gene data show CDR1 as MNHGY and CDR2 as SVAAGI. This CDR3 is 15 amino acids long. Trimming took off 4 bases at V and 2 bases at J, with 15 bases between the two ends. The CDR3 nucleotides read TGTGCCAGCAGTTCATTGCGGGACAGCCCCTACGAGCAGTACTTC. It yields the protein CASSSLRDSPYEQYF.

Remarks on this clonotype: One end of the junction is discordant with germline, which a read error may explain. This rearrangement joins TRBV6-5 to TRBJ1-4, with a tentative D call TRBD1 (5 bases). Germline loops: CDR1 MNHEY, CDR2 SVGAGI. This CDR3 contains 16 residues. CDR3: CASSPPGAATNEKRFF. In nucleotides, the CDR3 is TGTGCCAGCAGTCCCCCCGGGGCGGCAACTAATGAAAAACGGTTTTTT.

In its sample, this clonotype was seen a few times. The chain couples TRBV6-1 to TRBJ1-2; 9 bases map to TRBD1. The CDR3 runs to 17 residues. Germline values: CDR1 MNHNS, CDR2 SASEGT. J was trimmed by 1 base and V by 3 bases; bases with no gene match: 9. In DNA form, the CDR3 reads TGTGCCAGCAGTGATCCGGGACAGGGACCTTTTAACTATGGCTACACCTTC. Protein: CASSDPGQGPFNYGYTF.

The chain combines TRBV20-1 with TRBJ2-5; D uncertain. The length of the CDR3 is 11 residues. The germline V and J ends were trimmed by 5 bases and 2 bases, with 6 bases remaining between them. From germline, CDR1 is DFQATT and CDR2 SNEGSKA (reference sequence). The CDR3 loop reads CSAHVQETQYF. Here the CDR3 DNA reads TGCAGTGCTCACGTGCAAGAGACCCAGTACTTC.

This sequence joins TRBV7-9 and TRBJ2-2, with TRBD2 as a possible D gene (5 bases). The CDR3 has 14 amino acids. The V end was cut by 6 bases, the J end by 6 bases, with 14 bases between. Germline V gives CDR1 SEHNR, CDR2 FQNEAQ (reference sequence). CDR3 in amino acids: CASRRLGGPGELFF. Here the CDR3 DNA reads TGTGCCAGCAGGCGTCTAGGAGGCCCCGGGGAGCTGTTTTTT.

The gene calls are TRBV3-1 and TRBJ2-1; unclear D gene. TRBJ2-7 explains the end of the DNA better; the J call may be wrong. This CDR3 contains 14 residues. Germline V CDR1 and CDR2: LGHDT, YNNKEL (reference sequence). CDR3 DNA sequence: TGTGCCAGCAGCCAAGTCCTAGGGTACAATGAGCAGTACTTC. Its protein product is CASSQVLGYNEQYF.

The rearrangement uses TRBV27 and TRBJ1-1, with a weak D call TRBD1 (6 bases). CDR3 length: 17 residues. Germline CDR1 reads MNHEY; CDR2 reads SMNVEV (reference sequence). V lost 4 bases and J 4 bases, leaving 22 bases between the germline ends. The CDR3 is CASSSRGAGGTVTEAFF. The CDR3 coding sequence is TGTGCCAGCAGTTCTCGGGGGGCAGGTGGGACGGTCACTGAAGCTTTCTTT.

The chain carries TRBV7-9 and TRBJ1-1; 7 bases are shared with TRBD1. Unmatched junction bases numbered 10, after V lost 8 bases and J lost 1 base. This CDR3 region has 15 residues. Germline lookup yields CDR1 SEHNR and CDR2 FQNEAQ (reference sequence). CDR3 in amino acids: CASATSGQANTEAFF. CDR3 in DNA: TGTGCCAGCGCCACCAGTGGACAGGCGAACACTGAAGCTTTCTTT.

This CDR3 reads CASSLSRLAVPSEQYF. As DNA, the CDR3 is TGTGCCAGCAGCTTGAGCCGACTAGCGGTCCCTAGCGAGCAGTACTTC. The chain recombines TRBV7-2 with TRBJ2-7; TRBD2 aligns across 9 bases. Germline V lookup: CDR1 SGHTA, CDR2 FQGNSA. There are 16 residues in the CDR3. Trimming took 3 bases from V and 6 from J; bases not matched to a gene: 12.

This clonotype was counted a few times. The chain is built from TRBV5-1 and TRBJ2-1, with TRBD2 matching 7 bases. Looked up from germline, CDR1 is SGHRS and CDR2 is YFSETQ. V shed 0 bases, J shed 9 bases, and the junction held 9 bases outside the gene matches. This CDR3 spans 15 amino acids. CDR3 in DNA: TGCGCCAGCAGCTTGGAGGGCGCCGGCGGGGGTGAGCAGTTCTTC. Translated, it gives CASSLEGAGGGEQFF.

This clonotype was seen only a few times. The rearrangement links TRBV7-9 to TRBJ1-2; D not certain. Germline CDR1 is SEHNR and CDR2 is FQNEAQ (reference sequence). The CDR3 length is 13 residues. Trimming removed 5 bases from V and 8 bases from J, with 15 bases in between. The CDR3 DNA sequence: TGTGCCAGCAGCCGGGAGGAGGGCCGCGGCTACACCTTC. Translated, it gives CASSREEGRGYTF.

This clonotype showed up just a few times. V usage is TRBV20-1 and J usage is TRBJ1-2; 9 bases map to TRBD1. V trimming: 0 bases; J trimming: 11 bases; junction bases outside the gene matches: 10. CDR1 DFQATT and CDR2 SNEGSKA come from the germline V gene (reference sequence). The CDR3 has 14 residues. CDR3 protein: CSAREQQGAHWYTF. CDR3 DNA sequence: TGCAGTGCTAGAGAGCAACAGGGGGCCCATTGGTACACCTTC.

This chain uses TRBV6-1 with TRBJ1-2; D not certain. CDR1 and CDR2 (germline): MNHNS, SASEGT. Trimming took off 3 bases at V and 9 bases at J, with 14 bases between the two ends. The CDR3 length is 13 residues. CDR3 sequence: CASSETGSDSYTF. CDR3 DNA sequence: TGTGCCAGCAGTGAGACGGGGTCAGATAGCTACACCTTC.

This chain uses TRBV5-4 with TRBJ2-7; D is perhaps TRBD1 (6 bases). Per the germline V gene, CDR1 is SGHNT and CDR2 is YYREEE (reference sequence). Trimming removed 2 bases at V and 7 bases at J, with 16 bases between. CDR3 length equals 14 residues. The DNA for the CDR3 is TGTGCCAGCAGCTTCACCCTTCGGGACAATGAGCAGTACTTC. Residues: CASSFTLRDNEQYF.